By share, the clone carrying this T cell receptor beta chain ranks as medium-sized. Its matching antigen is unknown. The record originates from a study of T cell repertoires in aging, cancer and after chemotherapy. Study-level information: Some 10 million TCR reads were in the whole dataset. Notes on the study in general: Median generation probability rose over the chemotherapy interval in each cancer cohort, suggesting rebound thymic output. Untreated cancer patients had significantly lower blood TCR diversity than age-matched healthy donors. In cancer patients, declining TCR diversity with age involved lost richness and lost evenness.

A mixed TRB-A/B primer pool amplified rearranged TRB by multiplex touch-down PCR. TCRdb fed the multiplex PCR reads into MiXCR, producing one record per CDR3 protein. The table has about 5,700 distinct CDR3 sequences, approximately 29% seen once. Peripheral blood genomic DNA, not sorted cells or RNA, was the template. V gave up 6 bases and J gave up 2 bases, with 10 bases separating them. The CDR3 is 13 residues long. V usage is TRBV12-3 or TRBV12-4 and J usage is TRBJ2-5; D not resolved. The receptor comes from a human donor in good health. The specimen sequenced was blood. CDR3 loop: CASRPGSQETQYF. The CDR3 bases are TGTGCCAGCAGACCGGGCAGTCAAGAGACCCAGTACTTC.